Sequencing of this T cell receptor beta chain was carried out in a study of shared clonotypes between healthy human individuals. Overall study results and limits: The small donor group covered limited genetic and exposure diversity. Non-shared clonotypes were found to have lower generation probabilities than the clonotypes that were shared by all four of the sorted-subset donors.

Germline V gives CDR1 LNHNV, CDR2 YYDKDF (reference sequence). This CDR3 comprises 14 residues. Trimming at V came to 5 bases and at J to 1 base, leaving 2 bases not matched to a gene. As to this clone: The target antigen is unknown.

Only Caucasian adults living in Nashville, Tennessee made up the donor group. Replicate PCRs from sorted subsets contained around 200 ng DNA, which is 30,000 to 35,000 T cell genomes. Profiled with immunoSEQ multiplex PCR; TCRdb holds only in-frame clones, not every one. This table has a few hundred thousand clones, about 96% appearing once. This sequence originates from a young man in good health. The chain is built from TRBV15 and TRBJ2-5; 9 bases line up with TRBD2. Sequencing was performed on memory CD8+ T cells sorted from blood. Indicated subset: CD45RO+ cells pooled with CCR7-negative TemRA cells. In DNA form, the CDR3 reads TGTGCCACCAGCCTGACTAGCGGCCAAGAGACCCAGTACTTC. Translating gives CATSLTSGQETQYF.